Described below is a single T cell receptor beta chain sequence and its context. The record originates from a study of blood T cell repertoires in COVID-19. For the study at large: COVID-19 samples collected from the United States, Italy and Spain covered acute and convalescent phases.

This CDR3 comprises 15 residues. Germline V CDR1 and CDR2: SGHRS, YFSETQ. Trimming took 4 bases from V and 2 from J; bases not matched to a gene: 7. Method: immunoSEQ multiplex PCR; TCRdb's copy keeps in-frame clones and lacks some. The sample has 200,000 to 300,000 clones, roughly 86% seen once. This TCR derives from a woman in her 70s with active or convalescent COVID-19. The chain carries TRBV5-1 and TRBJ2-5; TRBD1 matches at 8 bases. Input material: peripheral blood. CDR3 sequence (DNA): TGCGCCAGCAGCCGGACAGGGAGTTATCAAGAGACCCAGTACTTC. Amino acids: CASSRTGSYQETQYF. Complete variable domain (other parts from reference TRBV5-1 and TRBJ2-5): KAGVTQTPRYLIKTRGQQVTLSCSPISGHRSVSWYQQTPGQGLQFLFEYFSETQRNKGNFPGRFSGRQFSNSRSEMNVSTLELGDSALYLCASSRTGSYQETQYFGPGTRLLVL.